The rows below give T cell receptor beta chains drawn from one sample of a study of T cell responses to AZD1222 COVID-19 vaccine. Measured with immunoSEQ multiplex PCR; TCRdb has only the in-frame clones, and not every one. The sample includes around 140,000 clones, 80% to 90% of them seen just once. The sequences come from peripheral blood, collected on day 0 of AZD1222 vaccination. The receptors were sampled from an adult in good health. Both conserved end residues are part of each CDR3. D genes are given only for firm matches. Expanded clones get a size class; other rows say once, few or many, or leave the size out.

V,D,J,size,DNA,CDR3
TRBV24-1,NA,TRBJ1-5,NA,TGTGCCACCAGTGCCCCCGGACAGTCCAATCAGCCCCAGCATTTT,CATSAPGQSNQPQHF
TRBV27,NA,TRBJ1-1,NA,TGTGCCAGCAGACCTACTAGAGGGTACACTGAAGCTTTCTTT,CASRPTRGYTEAFF
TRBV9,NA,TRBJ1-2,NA,TGTGCCAGCAGCGTTGGGACCCCCTACAACTATGGCTACACCTTC,CASSVGTPYNYGYTF
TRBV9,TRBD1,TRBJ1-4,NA,TGTGCCAGCAGTGTCTTTCCGGGACAGGGGGCTCTGGGTGAAAAACTGTTTTTT,CASSVFPGQGALGEKLFF
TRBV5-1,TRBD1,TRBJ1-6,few,TGCGCCAGCAGCTCCCGTCCAGGGGGCTCCTATAATTCACCCCTCCACTTT,CASSSRPGGSYNSPLHF
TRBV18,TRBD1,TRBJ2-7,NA,TGTGCCAGCTCACCGGGTACAGGGGAATACGAGCAGTACTTC,CASSPGTGEYEQYF
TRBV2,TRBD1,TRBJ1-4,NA,TGTGCCAGCAGTGAACAGGACAGGGTGGGTGAAAAACTGTTTTTT,CASSEQDRVGEKLFF
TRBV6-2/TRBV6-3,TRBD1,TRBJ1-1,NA,TGTGCCAGCAGTTCGCAGGGGGGAGGAACTGAAGCTTTCTTT,CASSSQGGGTEAFF
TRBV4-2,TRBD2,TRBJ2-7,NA,TGTGCCAGCAGCCAAGTGTCTAGCGGGAGAGACGAGCAGTACTTC,CASSQVSSGRDEQYF
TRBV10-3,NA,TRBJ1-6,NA,TGTGCCATCAGTGATTCTGGGGGGAATTCACCCCTCCACTTT,CAISDSGGNSPLHF
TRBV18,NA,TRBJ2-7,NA,TGTGCCAGCTCACCACCGAGGCCGGAGCGAGCATTTTCCTACGAGCAGTACTTC,CASSPPRPERAFSYEQYF